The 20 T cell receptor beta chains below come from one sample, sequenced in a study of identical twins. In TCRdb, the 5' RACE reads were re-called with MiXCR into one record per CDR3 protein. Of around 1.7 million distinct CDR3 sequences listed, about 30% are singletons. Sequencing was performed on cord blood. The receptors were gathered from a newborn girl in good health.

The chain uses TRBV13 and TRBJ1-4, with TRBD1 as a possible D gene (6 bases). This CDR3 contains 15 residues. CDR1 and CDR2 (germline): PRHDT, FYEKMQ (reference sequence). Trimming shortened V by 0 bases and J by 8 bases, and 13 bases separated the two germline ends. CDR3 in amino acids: CASSLGRKGQEKLFF. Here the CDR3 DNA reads TGTGCCAGCAGCTTAGGGCGGAAGGGACAAGAAAAACTGTTTTTT. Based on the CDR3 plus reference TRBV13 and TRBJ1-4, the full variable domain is AAGVIQSPRHLIKEKRETATLKCYPIPRHDTVYWYQQGPGQDPQFLISFYEKMQSDKGSIPDRFSAQQFSDYHSELNMSSLELGDSALYFCASSLGRKGQEKLFFGSGTQLSVL.

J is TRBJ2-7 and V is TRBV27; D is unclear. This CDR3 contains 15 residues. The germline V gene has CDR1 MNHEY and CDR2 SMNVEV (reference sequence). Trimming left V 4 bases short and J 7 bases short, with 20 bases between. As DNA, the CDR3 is TGTGCCAGCAGTTCCCCCCTGGCAGGTCACAATGAGCAGTACTTC. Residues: CASSSPLAGHNEQYF.

CDR3 residues: CAQGTTPSYEQYF. CDR3 nucleotide sequence: TGCGCCCAAGGGACTACCCCCTCCTACGAGCAGTACTTC. The chain is built from TRBV20-1 and TRBJ2-7, with 7 bases fitting TRBD2. The germline V gene encodes CDR1 DFQATT and CDR2 SNEGSKA (reference sequence). CDR3 length: 13 residues.

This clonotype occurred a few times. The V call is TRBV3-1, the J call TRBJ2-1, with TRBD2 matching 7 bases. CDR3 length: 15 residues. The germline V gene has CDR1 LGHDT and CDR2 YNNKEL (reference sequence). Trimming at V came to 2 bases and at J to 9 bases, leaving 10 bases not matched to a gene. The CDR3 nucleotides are TGTGCCAGCAGCCAAAGGCTAGCGGCGATGGGTGAGCAGTTCTTC. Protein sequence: CASSQRLAAMGEQFF.

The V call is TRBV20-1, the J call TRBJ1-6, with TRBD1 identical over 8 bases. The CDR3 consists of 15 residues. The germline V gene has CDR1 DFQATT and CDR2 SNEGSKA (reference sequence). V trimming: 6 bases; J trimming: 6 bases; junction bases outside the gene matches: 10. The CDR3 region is CSARKRQGPNSPLHF. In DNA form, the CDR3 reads TGCAGTGCCAGAAAGCGACAGGGGCCTAATTCACCCCTCCACTTT.

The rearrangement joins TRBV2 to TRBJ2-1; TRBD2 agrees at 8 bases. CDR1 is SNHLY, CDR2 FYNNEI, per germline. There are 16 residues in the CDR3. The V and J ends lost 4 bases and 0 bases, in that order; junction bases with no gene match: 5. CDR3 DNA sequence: TGTGCCAGCAGTGGGGCCGGGACTAGCTCCTACAATGAGCAGTTCTTC. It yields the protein CASSGAGTSSYNEQFF.

The CDR3 DNA reads TGCAGCGTTGATCCCCGAGGGGGGCAGTACTTC. It yields the protein CSVDPRGGQYF. This rearrangement joins TRBV29-1 to TRBJ2-5, with D perhaps matching TRBD1 or TRBD2 (6 bases each). Germline CDR1 and CDR2: SQVTM and ANQGSEA. The CDR3 totals 11 residues. V lost 3 bases to trimming and J lost 11 bases, with 13 bases between them.

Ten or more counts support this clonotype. CDR3 sequence reads: CASSPSGTAYNEQFF. CDR3 DNA sequence: TGTGCCAGCAGTCCTAGCGGGACTGCTTACAATGAGCAGTTCTTC. J is TRBJ2-1 and V is TRBV27; 9 nucleotides line up with TRBD2. Trimming cost V 5 bases and J 4 bases; bases outside gene matches: 6. Germline CDR1 and CDR2: MNHEY and SMNVEV (reference sequence). The CDR3 is 15 residues long.

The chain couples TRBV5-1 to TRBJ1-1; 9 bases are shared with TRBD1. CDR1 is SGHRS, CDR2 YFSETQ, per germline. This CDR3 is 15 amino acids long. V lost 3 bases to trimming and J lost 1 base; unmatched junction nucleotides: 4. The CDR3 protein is CASSSDRGANTEAFF. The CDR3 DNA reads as TGCGCCAGCAGCTCGGACAGGGGCGCGAACACTGAAGCTTTCTTT.

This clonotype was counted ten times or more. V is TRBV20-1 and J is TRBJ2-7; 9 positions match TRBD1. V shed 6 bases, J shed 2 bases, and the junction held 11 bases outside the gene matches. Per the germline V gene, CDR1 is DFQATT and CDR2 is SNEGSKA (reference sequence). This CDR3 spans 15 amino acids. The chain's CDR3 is CSARAFGQGPYEQYF. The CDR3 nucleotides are TGCAGTGCCAGGGCATTTGGACAGGGGCCCTACGAGCAGTACTTC.

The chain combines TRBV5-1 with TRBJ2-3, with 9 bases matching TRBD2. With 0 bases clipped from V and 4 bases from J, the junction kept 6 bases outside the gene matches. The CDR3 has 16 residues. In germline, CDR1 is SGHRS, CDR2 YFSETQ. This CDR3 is CASSLAIAGAADTQYF. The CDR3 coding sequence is TGCGCCAGCAGCTTGGCGATAGCGGGAGCCGCAGATACGCAGTATTTT.

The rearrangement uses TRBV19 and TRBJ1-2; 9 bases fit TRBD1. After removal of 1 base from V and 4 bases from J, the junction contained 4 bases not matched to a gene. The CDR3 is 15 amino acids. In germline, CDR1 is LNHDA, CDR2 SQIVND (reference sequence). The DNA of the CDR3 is TGTGCCAGTAGTATAGGCGGGACAGGGCCCTATGGCTACACCTTC. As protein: CASSIGGTGPYGYTF.

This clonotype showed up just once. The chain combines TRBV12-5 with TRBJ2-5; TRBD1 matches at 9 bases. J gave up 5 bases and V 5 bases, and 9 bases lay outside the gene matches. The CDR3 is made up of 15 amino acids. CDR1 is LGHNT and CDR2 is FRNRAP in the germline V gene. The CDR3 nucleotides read TGTGCTAGTGGTGGGGAACAGGGGGCGTATGAGACCCAGTACTTC. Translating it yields CASGGEQGAYETQYF.

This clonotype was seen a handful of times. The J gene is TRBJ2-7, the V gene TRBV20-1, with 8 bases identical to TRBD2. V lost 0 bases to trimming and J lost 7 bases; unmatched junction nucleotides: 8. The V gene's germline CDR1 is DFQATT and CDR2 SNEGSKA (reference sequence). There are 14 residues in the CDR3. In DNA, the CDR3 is TGCAGTGCTAGAGAAGGGCGGGAGGTAGAAGAGCAGTACTTC. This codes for CSAREGREVEEQYF.

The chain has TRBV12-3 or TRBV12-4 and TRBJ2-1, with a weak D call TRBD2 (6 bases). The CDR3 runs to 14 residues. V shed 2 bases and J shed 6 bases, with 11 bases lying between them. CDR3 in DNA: TGTGCCAGCAGTTTAAGACTAGGCCTCAATGAGCAGTTCTTC. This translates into CASSLRLGLNEQFF.

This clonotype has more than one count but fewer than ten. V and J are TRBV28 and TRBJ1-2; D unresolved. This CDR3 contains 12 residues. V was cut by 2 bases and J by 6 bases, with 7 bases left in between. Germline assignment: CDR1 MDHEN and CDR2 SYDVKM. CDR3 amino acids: CASSLVENGYTF. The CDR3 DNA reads TGTGCCAGCAGTTTAGTAGAGAATGGCTACACCTTC.

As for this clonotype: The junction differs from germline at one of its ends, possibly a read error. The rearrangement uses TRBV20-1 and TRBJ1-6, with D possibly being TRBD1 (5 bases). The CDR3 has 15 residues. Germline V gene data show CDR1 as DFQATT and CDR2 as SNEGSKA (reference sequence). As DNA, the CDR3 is TGCAGTGTTAGACTTGAGGGGTCCTATAATTCACCCCTCCACTTT. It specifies CSVRLEGSYNSPLHF.

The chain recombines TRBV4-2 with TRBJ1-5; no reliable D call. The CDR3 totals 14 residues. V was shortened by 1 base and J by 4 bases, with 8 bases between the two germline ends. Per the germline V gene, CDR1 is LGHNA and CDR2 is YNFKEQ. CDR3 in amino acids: CASSQGFGNQPQHF. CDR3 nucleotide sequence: TGTGCCAGCAGCCAAGGATTCGGGAATCAGCCCCAGCATTTT.

CDR3 loop: CASSVEQLPGNTIYF. CDR3 sequence (DNA): TGTGCCAGCAGCGTAGAGCAGCTGCCTGGAAACACCATATATTTT. This chain joins TRBV9 and TRBJ1-3; D call uncertain. V shed 0 bases and J shed 2 bases, with 9 bases lying between them. The CDR3 is made up of 15 amino acids. CDR1 is SGDLS, CDR2 YYNGEE, per germline.

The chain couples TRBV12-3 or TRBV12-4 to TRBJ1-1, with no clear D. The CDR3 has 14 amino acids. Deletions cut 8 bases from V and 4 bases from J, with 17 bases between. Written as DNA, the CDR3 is TGTGCCAGCTCCAATGGAGAGGGTCTCACTGAAGCTTTCTTT. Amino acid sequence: CASSNGEGLTEAFF.